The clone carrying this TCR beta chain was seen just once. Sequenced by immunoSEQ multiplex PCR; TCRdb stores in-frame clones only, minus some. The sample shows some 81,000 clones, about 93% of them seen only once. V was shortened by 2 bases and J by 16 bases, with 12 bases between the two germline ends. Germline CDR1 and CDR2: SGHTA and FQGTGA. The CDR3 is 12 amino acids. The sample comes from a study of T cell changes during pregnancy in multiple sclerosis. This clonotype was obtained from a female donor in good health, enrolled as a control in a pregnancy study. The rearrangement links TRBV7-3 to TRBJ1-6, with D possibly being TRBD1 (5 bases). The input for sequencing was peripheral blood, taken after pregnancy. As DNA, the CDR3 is TGTGCCAGCAGCTTACCGGGGGACGTACTCCACTTT. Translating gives CASSLPGDVLHF.